The 17 T cell receptor beta chains below were found in one sample sequenced in a study of OX40 agonist ivuxolimab in advanced cancers. The data were produced by immunoSEQ multiplex PCR, yet TCRdb's version contains in-frame clones alone and is incomplete. The repertoire holds roughly 63,000 clones, approximately 86% seen once, with roughly 1.3% in the top ten. The material was CD4+ or CD8+ T cells sorted from blood, obtained in a trial of the OX40 agonist ivuxolimab. All receptors come from an adult with an advanced solid tumor such as melanoma, head and neck, liver or kidney cancer.

This clone has just one count. This chain uses TRBV7-9 with TRBJ1-4; 9 bases match TRBD1. Trimming removed 4 bases from V and 7 bases from J; junction bases left unmatched: 4. This CDR3 spans 14 amino acids. Germline CDR1 reads SEHNR; CDR2 reads FQNEAQ (reference sequence). The CDR3: CASSSGTGFEKLFF. The CDR3 nucleotides read TGTGCCAGCAGCTCCGGGACAGGGTTTGAAAAACTGTTTTTT.

This clone was seen a handful of times. CDR3 sequence: CASSIRQGPIDTEAFF. The DNA of the CDR3 is TGTGCCAGTAGTATACGACAGGGACCCATCGACACTGAAGCTTTCTTT. The rearrangement links TRBV19 to TRBJ1-1, with TRBD1 identical over 7 bases. Germline CDR1 reads LNHDA; CDR2 reads SQIVND (reference sequence). The CDR3 has 16 amino acids. The J segment lost 3 bases and the V segment lost 2 bases, leaving 9 bases of the junction unmatched.

This chain uses TRBV6-5 with TRBJ1-1; 9 bases are a match to TRBD1. The CDR3 spans 15 residues. Germline trimming cut 2 bases from V and 3 bases from J; bases unmatched to any gene: 4. The germline gives CDR1 MNHEY, CDR2 SVGAGI. The CDR3 sequence: CASSYLQGAYTEAFF. The DNA of the CDR3 is TGTGCCAGCAGTTACCTACAGGGGGCTTACACTGAAGCTTTCTTT.

This rearrangement joins TRBV5-1 to TRBJ1-1; 7 positions agree with TRBD1. Trimming at V came to 5 bases and at J to 5 bases, leaving 6 bases not matched to a gene. Germline CDR1 and CDR2: SGHRS and YFSETQ. The CDR3 runs 13 residues. CDR3 sequence (DNA): TGCGCCAGCAGTATAACAGGGGCGACTGAAGCTTTCTTT. Translation gives CASSITGATEAFF.

The V call is TRBV12-5, the J call TRBJ2-2; D gene unclear. Per germline, CDR1 LGHNT and CDR2 FRNRAP. The V and J ends lost 1 base and 1 base respectively, with 1 base between them. This CDR3 spans 13 amino acids. CDR3: CASGLGNTGELFF. In nucleotides, the CDR3 is TGTGCTAGTGGTTTGGGGAACACCGGGGAGCTGTTTTTT.

The rearrangement links TRBV9 to TRBJ1-2; the D is unclear. Trimming removed 3 bases at V and 4 bases at J, with 10 bases between. This CDR3 region has 13 residues. CDR1 is SGDLS, CDR2 YYNGEE, per germline. CDR3 loop: CASSAGRRYGYTF. The CDR3 bases are TGTGCCAGCAGCGCTGGACGGCGCTATGGCTACACCTTC.

This chain connects TRBV27 to TRBJ1-4; no firm D call. V was cut by 0 bases and J by 8 bases, with 16 bases left in between. CDR3 size: 16 residues. Germline loops: CDR1 MNHEY, CDR2 SMNVEV (reference sequence). Here the CDR3 reads CASSLSPRGISEKLFF. The CDR3 nucleotides read TGTGCCAGCAGTTTATCCCCTCGGGGAATAAGCGAAAAACTGTTTTTT.

The V and J genes are TRBV5-1 and TRBJ1-2, with a possible D match to TRBD1 (5 bases). V was shortened by 0 bases and J by 4 bases, with 10 bases between the two germline ends. The CDR3 is 14 amino acids. CDR1 SGHRS and CDR2 YFSETQ come from the germline V gene. CDR3 region: CASSLVTDSYGYTF. The DNA for the CDR3 is TGCGCCAGCAGCTTGGTGACAGATAGCTATGGCTACACCTTC.

V is TRBV7-9 and J is TRBJ2-2, with no clear D. The CDR3 contains 16 residues. V dropped 5 bases and J dropped 0 bases, with 13 bases sitting between them. Germline CDR1 SEHNR, CDR2 FQNEAQ (reference sequence). The CDR3 DNA follows: TGTGCCAGCAGCAAACCCCGGGTTACGAACACCGGGGAGCTGTTTTTT. This encodes CASSKPRVTNTGELFF.

The rearrangement links TRBV5-1 to TRBJ1-2; 7 bases are a match to TRBD1. The V gene's germline CDR1 is SGHRS and CDR2 YFSETQ. The V gene end was trimmed by 4 bases and the J gene end by 3 bases; junction bases not matched to a gene: 15. The CDR3 is 17 residues long. The CDR3 is CASSEITAGQGDYGYTF. In DNA, the CDR3 is TGCGCCAGCAGCGAAATCACCGCGGGGCAGGGGGACTATGGCTACACCTTC.

This chain joins TRBV29-1 and TRBJ1-5; D perhaps matches TRBD1 (5 bases). Germline V gene lookup returns CDR1 SQVTM and CDR2 ANQGSEA. This CDR3 region has 13 residues. V lost 6 bases to trimming and J lost 3 bases, with 12 bases between them. The CDR3 DNA follows: TGCAGCGTCGGAGACAGACTCAATCAGCCCCAGCATTTT. Protein product: CSVGDRLNQPQHF.

The chain is built from TRBV4-1 and TRBJ1-2; a possible D gene is TRBD1 (5 bases). Germline V gene lookup returns CDR1 MGHRA and CDR2 YSYEKL. Trimming cost V 1 base and J 4 bases, with 16 bases left between them. This CDR3 has 16 amino acids. Here the CDR3 DNA reads TGCGCCAGCAGCCAAGGGGCGCGGGGCGGGGTCTATGGCTACACCTTC. Translated, it gives CASSQGARGGVYGYTF.

J is TRBJ1-5 and V is TRBV6-5; no clear D. The germline CDR1 and CDR2 sequences are MNHEY and SVGAGI. V lost 3 bases and J 1 base, leaving 4 bases between the germline ends. This CDR3 is built from 13 residues. This CDR3 reads CASSYQSNQPQHF. CDR3 sequence (DNA): TGTGCCAGCAGTTATCAGAGCAATCAGCCCCAGCATTTT.

The chain joins TRBV7-2 to TRBJ2-2; 7 nucleotides agree with TRBD1. With V trimmed by 4 bases and J by 0 bases, 5 bases remained unmatched. The CDR3 spans 16 residues. CDR1 is SGHTA and CDR2 is FQGNSA in the germline V gene. The CDR3 loop reads CASSSTGNANTGELFF. For the CDR3, the DNA is TGTGCCAGCAGCTCGACAGGGAACGCGAACACCGGGGAGCTGTTTTTT.

The chain has TRBV11-2 and TRBJ2-4; TRBD2 agrees at 8 bases. The V and J ends lost 5 bases and 0 bases, in that order; junction bases with no gene match: 12. CDR1 SGHAT and CDR2 FQNNGV come from the germline V gene. This CDR3 contains 18 residues. The CDR3 nucleotides are TGTGCCAGCAGCCCCCGGGGGGGCGGGCTTATAGCCAAAAACATTCAGTACTTC. Protein: CASSPRGGGLIAKNIQYF. Full variable domain (rest looked up from reference TRBV11-2 and TRBJ2-4): EAGVAQSPRYKIIEKRQSVAFWCNPISGHATLYWYQQILGQGPKLLIQFQNNGVVDDSQLPKDRFSAERLKGVDSTLKIQPAKLEDSAVYLCASSPRGGGLIAKNIQYFGAGTRLSVL.

The chain joins TRBV7-9 to TRBJ1-3; D remains unclear. The CDR3 extends over 12 amino acids. The V end lost 5 bases, the J end lost 1 base, and 3 bases lay between the germline ends. Germline V gene data show CDR1 as SEHNR and CDR2 as FQNEAQ (reference sequence). The CDR3 DNA sequence: TGTGCCAGCAGCGCATCTGGAAACACCATATATTTT. This codes for CASSASGNTIYF.

The V call is TRBV10-3, the J call TRBJ2-3; TRBD2 aligns across 10 bases. V shed 0 bases and J 3 bases; nucleotides not matched to a gene: 6. Germline CDR1 and CDR2: ENHRY and SYGVKD. The CDR3 is made up of 17 amino acids. The CDR3 bases are TGTGCCATCAGTGAGTCAGTAGCGGGGGGCCTGACAGATACGCAGTATTTT. Protein product: CAISESVAGGLTDTQYF.